The 7 T cell receptor beta chains given below trace back to one sample, sequenced in a study of shared clonotypes between healthy human individuals (dated by TCRdb to about 2020). Library construction relied on the immunoSEQ multiplex PCR assay. The immuneACCESS repertoire file appears here via TCRdb, limited to in-frame rearrangements. These files lack a portion of the clones; in checked studies, under half of the deficit traces to unresolved V genes, and the cause of the others is not known. The sample table shows roughly 2.4 million clones, and nearly 97% are seen once. Together, the top ten hold around 0.13% of the sample. Sequenced material: naive CD4+ T cells sorted from blood. This sample's cell subset or site label indicates: CD45RA+ positively selected. The origin of the receptors is a man aged 18 to 30 in good health.

V usage is TRBV30 and J usage is TRBJ2-1; D perhaps matches TRBD2 (7 bases). V dropped 0 bases and J dropped 8 bases, with 17 bases sitting between them. The CDR3 extends over 15 amino acids. The germline gives CDR1 GTSNPN, CDR2 SVGIG (reference sequence). CDR3 residues: CAWSVGGGAPDEQFF. The CDR3, as DNA: TGTGCCTGGAGTGTAGGAGGGGGGGCGCCCGATGAGCAGTTCTTC. Full variable domain (rest looked up from reference TRBV30 and TRBJ2-1): SQTIHQWPATLVQPVGSPLSLECTVEGTSNPNLYWYRQAAGRGLQLLFYSVGIGQISSEVPQNLSASRPQDRQFILSSKKLLLSDSGFYLCAWSVGGGAPDEQFFGPGTRLTVL.

This rearrangement joins TRBV4-3 to TRBJ1-3, with a possible D match to TRBD1 (5 bases). In germline, CDR1 is LGHNA, CDR2 YSLEER. This CDR3 is built from 15 residues. Trimming removed 4 bases from V and 0 bases from J, with 10 bases in between. CDR3 protein: CASSLGGGSGNTIYF. For the CDR3, the DNA is TGCGCCAGCAGCCTGGGTGGGGGCTCTGGAAACACCATATATTTT.

The V and J genes are TRBV19 and TRBJ1-3, with D perhaps matching TRBD1 (6 bases). CDR3 length equals 17 residues. The germline V gene has CDR1 LNHDA and CDR2 SQIVND (reference sequence). Trimming took 5 bases from V and 0 from J, leaving 17 bases between them. The CDR3 region has the DNA TGTGCCAGTAGTCCCGTCGACAGGATCCTCTCTGGAAACACCATATATTTT. Protein: CASSPVDRILSGNTIYF.

The chain links TRBV5-1 to TRBJ2-2; TRBD1 agrees at 10 bases. CDR3 size: 16 residues. Germline V gives CDR1 SGHRS, CDR2 YFSETQ. V was pared by 3 bases and J by 5 bases, with 7 bases of the junction left unmatched. CDR3 sequence: CASSWRTGGETGELFF. The CDR3 nucleotides are TGCGCCAGCAGCTGGAGGACAGGGGGTGAAACCGGGGAGCTGTTTTTT.

The chain couples TRBV7-2 to TRBJ2-5; 8 bases align to TRBD2. The CDR3 runs 14 residues. J gave up 1 base and V 4 bases, and 2 bases lay outside the gene matches. Germline CDR1 and CDR2: SGHTA and FQGNSA. The CDR3 here is CASSYGLAQETQYF. The CDR3 region has the DNA TGTGCCAGCAGCTATGGACTAGCCCAAGAGACCCAGTACTTC.

The chain uses TRBV6-1 and TRBJ2-1; D gene unclear. Germline CDR1 and CDR2: MNHNS and SASEGT. The CDR3 has 11 amino acids. V dropped 7 bases and J dropped 2 bases, with 3 bases sitting between them. CDR3 coding DNA: TGTGCCAGCACTCCCTACAATGAGCAGTTCTTC. Its translation: CASTPYNEQFF.

This sequence joins TRBV30 and TRBJ1-3; TRBD1 might be the D (5 bases). The CDR3 is 12 residues long. Between the trimmed V and J ends, which lost 5 bases and 9 bases, there was a span of 14 bases. The germline CDR1 and CDR2 sequences are GTSNPN and SVGIG (reference sequence). The CDR3 nucleotides read TGTGCCTGGGGGGACCTAGCAAGCACCATATATTTT. This codes for CAWGDLASTIYF.